This TCR beta chain was recovered during a study of tumor-infiltrating lymphocytes in primary liver carcinoma. Study-wide context: Men and women, 30 to 69 years of age, made up the patients.

RNA was extracted from whole blood without cell sorting, alongside germline DNA. Prior to surgery, roughly 4 milliliters of peripheral blood were drawn. The CDR3 sequence is 13 residues long. Trimming stripped 5 bases from V and 7 bases from J, with 12 bases between. CDR1 is SGHAT, CDR2 FQNNGV, per germline. This clonotype was recorded many times. Starting from 450 to 500 ng of total RNA, TCR beta cDNA was produced with a primer in the constant region. Sequencing libraries for TCR beta derived from three nested multiplex PCR rounds that used slightly modified ARM-PCR. The study ran its first two PCR rounds for nine to ten cycles each, using TRBV1-TRBV30 forward primers and a C-beta reverse primer. TCRdb reprocessed the multiplex PCR reads via MiXCR and lists one record per CDR3 protein. The table shows approximately 330,000 distinct CDR3 sequences, with about 65% occurring only once.

The sequence derives from a man aged 35-49 years with primary liver carcinoma and hepatitis B virus infection. V is TRBV11-2 and J is TRBJ2-1; D might be TRBD2 (5 bases). Sequencing was carried out using peripheral blood. The CDR3 region is CASSPTEENEQFF. DNA of the CDR3: TGTGCCAGCAGCCCGACGGAGGAAAATGAGCAGTTCTTC.